This T cell receptor (beta chain) stems from a study of T cells in Graves' hyperthyroidism and ophthalmopathy. In the study overall: At initial diagnosis, before any treatment had begun, peripheral blood was obtained. General observations from the study: Ophthalmopathy was predicted by the model a median of approximately 6 months ahead of onset.

Clinical symptoms, serum thyroxine and TRAb, thyroid ultrasound and orbital computed tomography were used for the diagnoses. PBMCs were sourced from less than 13 ml fresh peripheral blood. Turning to this clonotype: Its target is not known.

Amplification yielded TCR beta CDR3 regions, with RNA transcripts as the source. A set of HTBI primers served as the primers for a first-round RT-PCR of the TCR CDR3. TCRdb processed the multiplex PCR reads anew with MiXCR; each CDR3 protein has one entry. Among about 480,000 distinct CDR3 sequences listed, 13% to 15% were seen once. Trimming pared 6 bases from V and 5 bases from J, leaving 8 bases between. The CDR3 runs 12 residues. The germline CDR1 and CDR2 sequences are SEHNR and FQNEAQ (reference sequence). The sequence came from a woman aged 18-29 years with Graves' hyperthyroidism. The sample was blood. The chain links TRBV7-9 to TRBJ2-4; D gene unclear. Here the CDR3 reads CASSITENIQYF. CDR3 nucleotides: TGTGCCAGCAGTATCACAGAAAACATTCAGTACTTC.